A selection of T cell receptor beta chains follows, all from one sample in a study of blood T cell repertoires in COVID-19. TCRdb's table, derived via immunoSEQ multiplex PCR, lists solely in-frame clones and lacks some. This sample yields some 140,000 clones, of which around 83% are seen a single time; 12% belongs to the top ten. The source material was peripheral blood. The source of these receptors is an older woman with COVID-19, enrolled during active disease. CDR3s include the opening cysteine and the closing phenylalanine or tryptophan. D genes are given only for firm matches. Clone sizes are given selectively: once, few, many, or a class where the clone is expanded.

j_call	cdr3_length	clone_size	d_call	v_call	cdr3_nt	cdr3_aa
TRBJ1-1	13	-	-	TRBV6-5	TGTGCCAGCAGGCGCCCGGGGATTGGTAGCGCTTTCTTT	CASRRPGIGSAFF
TRBJ2-7	13	-	-	TRBV5-1	TGCGCCAGCAGCTCAGTCCCATTCTACGAGCAGTACTTC	CASSSVPFYEQYF
TRBJ2-4	15	-	-	TRBV19	TGTGCCAGTAGTAATCCGGGGACATCCCAAAACATTCAGTACTTC	CASSNPGTSQNIQYF
TRBJ2-5	14	medium-sized	TRBD2	TRBV29-1	TGCAGCGTTGAACCAGCGGGGGCCGAGGAGACCCAGTACTTC	CSVEPAGAEETQYF
TRBJ1-3	14	once	TRBD1	TRBV18	TGTGCCAGCTCACCGACAGGGACTGGAAACACCATATATTTT	CASSPTGTGNTIYF
TRBJ1-4	15	-	-	TRBV5-4	TGTGCCAGCAGCCTTACGGACAGCCGAAATGAAAAACTGTTTTTT	CASSLTDSRNEKLFF
TRBJ2-7	13	-	TRBD2	TRBV12-3/TRBV12-4	TGTGCCAGCAGACCAATGACTAGCGACGAGCAGTACTTC	CASRPMTSDEQYF
TRBJ2-3	16	-	TRBD2	TRBV10-1	TGCGCCAGCAGTGACTTAGCGGGAGTAGGACAAGATACGCAGTATTTT	CASSDLAGVGQDTQYF
TRBJ2-7	14	-	TRBD2	TRBV5-1	TGCGCCAGCAGTAACCAACTAGCGGGAGACGAGCAGTACTTC	CASSNQLAGDEQYF
TRBJ2-3	14	-	-	TRBV5-1	TGCGCCAGCAGCTTGTTGGCGGATGGCGATACGCAGTATTTT	CASSLLADGDTQYF
TRBJ1-5	16	-	TRBD1	TRBV2	TGTGCCAGCAGTGGGTCCGGGACAGGTCAAGGGAAGCCCCAGCATTTT	CASSGSGTGQGKPQHF
TRBJ1-5	11	-	-	TRBV9	TGTGCCAGCAGCGGAGGACAGCCCCAGCATTTT	CASSGGQPQHF
TRBJ1-2	14	-	TRBD1	TRBV7-2	TGTGCCAGCAGCCCGGTGACAGGGGGCTATGGCTACACCTTC	CASSPVTGGYGYTF
TRBJ1-2	12	-	TRBD1	TRBV29-1	TGCAGCGTTCCACAGGGGATCGATGGCTACACCTTC	CSVPQGIDGYTF
TRBJ1-2	16	-	-	TRBV3-1/TRBV3-2	TGTGCCAGCAGCCTCATACCCGGGGGTTCTAACTATGGCTACACCTTC	CASSLIPGGSNYGYTF
TRBJ1-2	13	-	-	TRBV6-5	TGTGCCAGCAGCCAACAGACTAACTATGGCTACACCTTC	CASSQQTNYGYTF
TRBJ1-2	13	once	-	TRBV19	TGTGCCAGTAGTATTGGCGGAGGATATGGCTACACCTTC	CASSIGGGYGYTF
TRBJ1-4	12	-	-	TRBV6-5	TGTGCCAGCAGTCGGGGGAATGAAAAACTGTTTTTT	CASSRGNEKLFF
TRBJ2-1	16	-	-	TRBV5-1	TGCGCCAGCAGCGATCAGGGTCCCACATCCTACAATGAGCAGTTCTTC	CASSDQGPTSYNEQFF
TRBJ1-5	15	-	TRBD1	TRBV19	TGTGCCAGTAGGCCGACAGGGATCAGCAATCAGCCCCAGCATTTT	CASRPTGISNQPQHF
TRBJ2-2	14	-	TRBD1	TRBV2	TGTGCCAGCCTTTATGACAGGGGTCCCGGGGAGCTGTTTTTT	CASLYDRGPGELFF
TRBJ2-3	14	once	-	TRBV7-3	TGTGCCAGCAGCCCCCGGGGGTCCACAGATACGCAGTATTTT	CASSPRGSTDTQYF
TRBJ1-6	13	-	-	TRBV9	TGTGCCAGCAGCGCCGACTCTAGATCACCCCTCCACTTT	CASSADSRSPLHF
TRBJ1-4	15	-	-	TRBV27	TGTGCCAGCAGTACCACAGGCTCAACTAATGAAAAACTGTTTTTT	CASSTTGSTNEKLFF
TRBJ1-2	13	-	-	TRBV27	TGTGCCAGCAGTTTGTGGGCCGGGGATGGCTACACCTTC	CASSLWAGDGYTF
TRBJ2-7	14	-	-	TRBV6-5	TGTGCCAGCAGTTACAGCGCCAACACAGGGGAGCAGTACTTC	CASSYSANTGEQYF
TRBJ2-2	14	once	TRBD2	TRBV6-4	TGTGCCAGCAGTCGGGAGGCGAACACCGGGGAGCTGTTTTTT	CASSREANTGELFF
TRBJ2-7	12	-	-	TRBV29-1	TGCAGCGTGTCGAGGGCCCCCTACGAGCAGTACTTC	CSVSRAPYEQYF
TRBJ2-7	21	-	TRBD1	TRBV23-1	TGCGCCAGCAGTCAAAAGGGACAGGGGTTGAGTTCGTTTATGGTCCCCCACGAGCAGTACTTC	CASSQKGQGLSSFMVPHEQYF
TRBJ1-1	15	few	TRBD1	TRBV14	TGTGCCAGCAGCCAACTGACAGGGGCGAACACTGAAGCTTTCTTT	CASSQLTGANTEAFF
TRBJ1-2	17	-	TRBD1	TRBV7-3	TGTGCCAGCAGCCCCTCCCGGTTTAGACAGGGGGCGAAAGGCTACACCTTC	CASSPSRFRQGAKGYTF
TRBJ2-3	14	-	TRBD1	TRBV7-3	TGTGCCAGCAGCCGGACAGGGCCCACAGATACGCAGTATTTT	CASSRTGPTDTQYF
TRBJ1-1	14	-	TRBD1	TRBV9	TGTGCCAGCAGCGCCTCCGAGACAGGGACTGAAGCTTTCTTT	CASSASETGTEAFF
TRBJ1-1	16	-	-	TRBV7-7	TGTGCTAGCAGCTTAGCCCCCACAGGGATGAACACTGAAGCTTTCTTT	CASSLAPTGMNTEAFF
TRBJ2-1	15	-	TRBD1	TRBV6-2/TRBV6-3	TGTGCCAGCAGTTCGGGGGACAGGTACAACAATGAGCAGTTCTTC	CASSSGDRYNNEQFF
TRBJ2-5	15	-	-	TRBV24-1	TGTGCCACCAGTGATCCGACAGGAGATGAAGAGACCCAGTACTTC	CATSDPTGDEETQYF
TRBJ2-1	13	-	-	TRBV5-1	TGCGCCAGCAGCGCGAGCTCCTACAATGAGCAGTTCTTC	CASSASSYNEQFF
TRBJ1-2	13	-	-	TRBV19	TGTGCCAGTAGTATGCCAGGGAACTATGGCTACACCTTC	CASSMPGNYGYTF
TRBJ1-2	14	-	TRBD1	TRBV18	TGTGCCAGCTCACCGGGACAGGCTCAATATGGCTACACCTTC	CASSPGQAQYGYTF
TRBJ1-5	14	-	-	TRBV2	TGTGCCAGCAGTACGGACAGCTTCAATCAGCCCCAGCATTTT	CASSTDSFNQPQHF
TRBJ2-1	17	-	-	TRBV15	TGTGCCACCAGCTCAACAGCAGGACAGAGCATATACAATGAGCAGTTCTTC	CATSSTAGQSIYNEQFF
TRBJ1-3	16	-	-	TRBV15	TGTGCCACCAGAACCAAAACAGGGTACTCTGGAAACACCATATATTTT	CATRTKTGYSGNTIYF
TRBJ2-1	13	-	TRBD1	TRBV9	TGTGCCAGCAGCGTAACCGAACAGGGGTTGGAGTTCTTC	CASSVTEQGLEFF
TRBJ1-2	16	-	-	TRBV5-6	TGTGCCAGCTCTCAGACAAGAACCAGGGTAAGCTATGGCTACACCTTC	CASSQTRTRVSYGYTF
TRBJ1-2	13	-	-	TRBV25-1	TGTGCCAGCAAGCAGGGGACTAACTATGGCTACACCTTC	CASKQGTNYGYTF
TRBJ1-1	15	few	-	TRBV10-2	TGCGCCAGCAGTGGGATCGGGGTTATGAACACTGAAGCTTTCTTT	CASSGIGVMNTEAFF
TRBJ1-6	14	-	-	TRBV5-6	TGTGCCAGCAGCCCCTCTTTAACATCCTCACCCCTCCACTTT	CASSPSLTSSPLHF
TRBJ1-1	18	-	-	TRBV12-5	TGTGCTAGTGGTTTGCCGACCCTCTCACAGGGAGGGGGCACTGAAGCTTTCTTT	CASGLPTLSQGGGTEAFF
TRBJ2-1	20	-	TRBD2	TRBV6-4	TGTGCCAGCAGTGACTTCTCACACCCGACTAGCGGGAGGGGGGCGGATGAGCAGTTCTTC	CASSDFSHPTSGRGADEQFF
TRBJ2-2	19	-	TRBD1	TRBV18	TGTGCCAGCTCACCCGCCCGACAGGGGGCGCGGGGTTTGACCGGGGAGCTGTTTTTT	CASSPARQGARGLTGELFF
TRBJ1-5	19	-	TRBD1	TRBV7-2	TGTGCCAGCAGCTTAGTTTGGGACAGGGGAATTGGCAGCAATCAGCCCCAGCATTTT	CASSLVWDRGIGSNQPQHF
TRBJ2-1	13	-	-	TRBV29-1	TGCAGCGTTGAAGGGTCGACTTACAATGAGCAGTTCTTC	CSVEGSTYNEQFF
TRBJ1-4	18	-	-	TRBV5-3	TGTGCCAGAAGCTTGGTAGACAGTAAGAGGCCGACTAATGAAAAACTGTTTTTT	CARSLVDSKRPTNEKLFF
TRBJ2-1	15	-	TRBD1	TRBV2	TGTGCCAGCGGAAGACAGGGGAGCTCCTACAATGAGCAGTTCTTC	CASGRQGSSYNEQFF
TRBJ2-5	14	-	TRBD1	TRBV5-1	TGCGCCAGCAGGCCCGGGACAGGACAAGAGACCCAGTACTTC	CASRPGTGQETQYF
TRBJ2-3	15	many	TRBD1	TRBV18	TGTGCCAGCTCACGGGGACAGGGGGCCCCAGATACGCAGTATTTT	CASSRGQGAPDTQYF
TRBJ2-5	13	-	-	TRBV2	TGTGCCAGCGGGCGGGATATTCAAGAGACCCAGTACTTC	CASGRDIQETQYF